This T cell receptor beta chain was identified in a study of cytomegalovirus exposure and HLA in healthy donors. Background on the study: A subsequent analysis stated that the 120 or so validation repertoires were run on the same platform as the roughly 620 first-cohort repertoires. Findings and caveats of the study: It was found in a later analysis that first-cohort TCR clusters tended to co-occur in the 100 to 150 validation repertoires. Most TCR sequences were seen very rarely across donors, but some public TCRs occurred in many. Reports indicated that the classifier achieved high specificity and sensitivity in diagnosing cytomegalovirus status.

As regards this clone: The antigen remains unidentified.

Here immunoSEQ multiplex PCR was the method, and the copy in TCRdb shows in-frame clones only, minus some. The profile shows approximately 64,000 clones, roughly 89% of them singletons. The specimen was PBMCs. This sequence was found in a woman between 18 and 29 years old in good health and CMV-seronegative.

The chain's CDR3 is CASSPRQGDEQYF. In nucleotides, the CDR3 is TGTGCCAGCTCACCAAGGCAGGGGGACGAGCAGTACTTC. V usage is TRBV18 and J usage is TRBJ2-7; 7 bases are a match to TRBD1. This CDR3 contains 13 residues. After removal of 2 bases from V and 5 bases from J, the junction contained 3 bases not matched to a gene. Germline V gene lookup returns CDR1 KGHSH and CDR2 LQKENI.